Below, 18 T cell receptor beta chains from the same sample are listed, as sequenced in a study of monozygotic twins with cystic fibrosis. The assay was immunoSEQ multiplex PCR, and TCRdb's table has in-frame clones only and misses some. The sample lists approximately 28,000 clones; about 82% were seen once. The sample taken for sequencing was blood. These receptors were collected from a girl aged 2 to 9 with cystic fibrosis.

This clone was found once. This chain links TRBV25-1 with TRBJ2-3; D gene unclear. V was cut by 1 base and J by 1 base, with 12 bases left in between. CDR1 and CDR2 from the germline V gene are MGHDK and SYGVNS. The CDR3 spans 16 residues. This chain's CDR3 is CASSELSRKGTDTQYF. The CDR3 coding sequence is TGTGCCAGCAGTGAATTGAGCAGGAAAGGCACAGATACGCAGTATTTT. Together with reference TRBV25-1 and TRBJ2-3, the CDR3 gives the full variable domain: EADIYQTPRYLVIGTGKKITLECSQTMGHDKMYWYQQDPGMELHLIHYSYGVNSTEKGDLSSESTVSRIRTEHFPLTLESARPSHTSQYLCASSELSRKGTDTQYFGPGTRLTVL.

The chain combines TRBV27 with TRBJ1-2; 11 bases line up with TRBD1. This CDR3 has 15 residues. Germline V gives CDR1 MNHEY, CDR2 SMNVEV (reference sequence). After removal of 5 bases from V and 6 bases from J, the junction contained 8 bases not matched to a gene. The CDR3 spells CASSPWTGGGDGYTF. The CDR3 coding sequence is TGTGCCAGCAGTCCGTGGACAGGGGGCGGCGATGGCTACACCTTC.

This rearrangement joins TRBV4-1 to TRBJ1-2; 8 bases align to TRBD1. Unmatched junction bases numbered 4, after V lost 3 bases and J lost 4 bases. This CDR3 comprises 14 residues. CDR1 is MGHRA and CDR2 is YSYEKL in the germline V gene. In DNA, the CDR3 is TGCGCCAGCAGCCAGACAGGGGCATTCTATGGCTACACCTTC. Translating gives CASSQTGAFYGYTF.

V and J are TRBV29-1 and TRBJ1-1; D might be TRBD1 (5 bases). The V gene's germline CDR1 is SQVTM and CDR2 ANQGSEA. This CDR3 contains 13 residues. Trimming stripped 3 bases from V and 4 bases from J, with 12 bases between. In DNA form, the CDR3 reads TGCAGCGTTGAGAGGGGCGACGGCACTGAAGCTTTCTTT. Translated: CSVERGDGTEAFF.

V and J are TRBV10-1 and TRBJ1-2, with a tentative D call TRBD1 (5 bases). Between the trimmed V and J ends, which lost 0 bases and 8 bases, there was a span of 10 bases. Germline CDR1 reads WNHNN; CDR2 reads SYGVQD (reference sequence). CDR3 length: 13 amino acids. The CDR3 is CASSESTGGGYTF. The DNA for the CDR3 is TGCGCCAGCAGTGAGTCGACGGGGGGGGGCTACACCTTC.

The rearrangement links TRBV19 to TRBJ1-5; the D is unclear. Germline CDR1 is LNHDA and CDR2 is SQIVND (reference sequence). Trimming left V 5 bases short and J 5 bases short, with 7 bases between. The CDR3 runs to 12 residues. In DNA, the CDR3 is TGTGCCAGTAGTTGGGAGTATCAGCCCCAGCATTTT. This codes for CASSWEYQPQHF.

The J gene is TRBJ2-7, the V gene TRBV7-9, with 12 nucleotides matching TRBD1. The CDR3 has 14 residues. In germline, CDR1 is SEHNR, CDR2 FQNEAQ (reference sequence). After removal of 4 bases from V and 5 bases from J, the junction contained 3 bases not matched to a gene. Here the CDR3 DNA reads TGTGCCAGCAGCTCGGGACAGGGGGCGAACGAGCAGTACTTC. It specifies CASSSGQGANEQYF.

There are a few counts of this clone. The chain joins TRBV20-1 to TRBJ1-1, with D unresolved. Trimming took off 1 base at V and 11 bases at J, with 11 bases between the two ends. In germline, CDR1 is DFQATT, CDR2 SNEGSKA (reference sequence). The length of the CDR3 is 11 residues. The CDR3 nucleotides are TGCAGTGCTAGAGTAGGGCCTGTCGCTTTCTTT. Translation gives CSARVGPVAFF.

The chain uses TRBV9 and TRBJ2-6; TRBD1 matches 10 bases. Germline V gene sequence: CDR1 SGDLS, CDR2 YYNGEE. CDR3 length: 19 residues. V shed 4 bases and J 0 bases; nucleotides not matched to a gene: 10. CDR3 sequence: CASSPQGQGFLSGANVLTF. The CDR3 nucleotides are TGTGCCAGCAGCCCCCAGGGACAGGGGTTCCTCTCTGGGGCCAACGTCCTGACTTTC.

V gene TRBV18 combines with J gene TRBJ1-5; 8 bases align to TRBD1. This CDR3 is 20 amino acids long. Looked up from germline, CDR1 is KGHSH and CDR2 is LQKENI. Losses at the gene ends were 3 bases for V and 11 bases for J; bases not matched to a gene: 27. Here the CDR3 DNA reads TGTGCCAGCTCACCGTTTCCCATACATGACCAGACAGGGGAAGGAGGTTCCCAGCATTTT. Protein: CASSPFPIHDQTGEGGSQHF.

The CDR3 region is CASSLLPTGDAFF. CDR3 bases: TGCGCCAGCAGCTTGCTACCGACAGGGGACGCTTTCTTT. The rearrangement joins TRBV5-1 to TRBJ1-1, with 8 nucleotides matching TRBD1. There are 13 residues in the CDR3. The V segment lost 1 base and the J segment 11 bases; nucleotides outside the gene matches: 7. Looked up from germline, CDR1 is SGHRS and CDR2 is YFSETQ.

The chain has TRBV2 and TRBJ2-7; D may be TRBD1 (5 bases). CDR1 is SNHLY and CDR2 is FYNNEI in the germline V gene. The CDR3 covers 13 residues. V gave up 7 bases and J gave up 9 bases, with 19 bases separating them. CDR3 region: CASKNERGGGQYF. The CDR3 nucleotides read TGTGCCAGCAAAAACGAAAGGGGTGGCGGGCAGTACTTC.

The V call is TRBV30, the J call TRBJ1-1; D is unresolved. From germline, CDR1 is GTSNPN and CDR2 SVGIG (reference sequence). V lost 2 bases and J 8 bases, leaving 9 bases between the germline ends. CDR3 length equals 11 residues. CDR3 loop: CAWSRGREAFF. The CDR3 bases are TGTGCCTGGAGTCGTGGCAGAGAAGCTTTCTTT.

The J gene is TRBJ2-5, the V gene TRBV4-1; the D gene is possibly TRBD2 (5 bases). CDR1 and CDR2 from the germline V gene are MGHRA and YSYEKL. Trimming took off 1 base at V and 5 bases at J, with 8 bases between the two ends. There are 13 residues in the CDR3. CDR3 residues: CASSQVQRETQYF. Written as DNA, the CDR3 is TGCGCCAGCAGCCAAGTTCAGCGGGAGACCCAGTACTTC.

This sequence joins TRBV6-5 and TRBJ1-2, with 7 nucleotides matching TRBD1. Per the germline V gene, CDR1 is MNHEY and CDR2 is SVGAGI. This CDR3 is built from 14 residues. J gave up 7 bases and V 6 bases, and 11 bases lay outside the gene matches. CDR3 residues: CASRPYRGVGGYTF. The CDR3 nucleotides are TGTGCCAGCAGACCTTACAGGGGAGTAGGTGGCTACACCTTC.

The chain recombines TRBV27 with TRBJ2-7, with a possible D match to TRBD2 (6 bases). Germline V lookup: CDR1 MNHEY, CDR2 SMNVEV (reference sequence). The V and J ends lost 3 bases and 3 bases respectively, with 15 bases between them. This CDR3 region has 15 residues. CDR3 DNA: TGTGCCAGCAGTTTCCATAGCGGAACCAACTACGAGCAGTACTTC. This translates into CASSFHSGTNYEQYF.

This chain connects TRBV5-1 to TRBJ1-1, with a weak D call TRBD1 (5 bases). In germline, CDR1 is SGHRS, CDR2 YFSETQ. The CDR3 contains 16 residues. The V gene lost 3 bases and the J gene lost 1 base, with 16 bases spanning the gap. The CDR3 region is CASSSGGVAANTEAFF. DNA of the CDR3: TGCGCCAGCAGCTCTGGAGGGGTGGCGGCGAACACTGAAGCTTTCTTT.

This sequence joins TRBV7-8 and TRBJ2-2; D gene unclear. CDR1 is SGHVS and CDR2 is FQNEAQ in the germline V gene. V lost 5 bases to trimming and J lost 7 bases, with 8 bases between them. This CDR3 has 12 residues. CDR3 sequence: CASSKYSGELFF. The CDR3 DNA follows: TGTGCCAGCAGCAAGTACAGCGGGGAGCTGTTTTTT.